This T cell receptor (beta chain) was sequenced during a study of glioma-infiltrating T cells. Overall study results and limits: Tissue-blood divergence was below expectation in non-neoplastic patients, above in gliomas. Tissue and blood shared very few CDR3 sequences.

CDR3 size: 15 residues. Per the germline V gene, CDR1 is MNHEY and CDR2 is SVGEGT. TCR alpha and beta CDR3 regions were amplified from RNA using iRepertoire nested multiplex PCR. Tissue mRNA or PBMC total RNA, about 90-400 ng, went into one-step reverse transcription and amplification. TCRdb re-derived calls from the multiplex PCR reads in MiXCR, one entry per CDR3 protein. Of about 180,000 distinct CDR3 sequences in the sample, around 40% were seen once. As regards this clonotype: Antigen unknown. Germline is not matched at one junction end, which may reflect a read error.

This rearrangement joins TRBV6-2 or TRBV6-3 to TRBJ2-7; tentative D call: TRBD2 (6 bases). The receptor comes from a human donor with low-grade glioma or glioblastoma, undergoing nonglioma brain surgery, or in good health (not recorded which). Specimen: glioma tissue, nonneoplastic brain tissue, or PBMCs (not recorded which). The CDR3 loop is CASSLSTQEGGERYF. DNA for the CDR3: TGTGCCAGCAGTCTCTCTACACAGGAGGGAGGAGAGCGGTACTTC.